This is a list of T cell receptor beta chains from one sample in a study of a mutant IDH1 vaccine in newly diagnosed glioma. Assay used: immunoSEQ multiplex PCR; TCRdb lists only in-frame clones, some missing. The table includes 70,000 to 90,000 clones, 91% detected once. These receptors lack a known antigen. Sequences were derived from PBMCs, sampled from a glioma patient whose treatment included an IDH1 peptide vaccine. The receptors come from a woman between 45 and 65 years old with glioma. CDR3s leave out the opening cysteine and the closing phenylalanine or tryptophan.

V: TRBV2
J: TRBJ2-2
CDR3: ASKGTGLGGELF

V: TRBV9
J: TRBJ1-6
CDR3: ASSSGSGGINSPLH

V: TRBV28
J: TRBJ1-3
CDR3: ASSLNRGSGNTIY

V: TRBV5-1
J: TRBJ2-7
CDR3: ASPERPYEQY

V: TRBV5-5
J: TRBJ2-1
CDR3: ASSLRSSGSHEQF

V: TRBV28
J: TRBJ1-2
CDR3: ATGHSNYGYT

V: TRBV4-2
J: TRBJ2-3
CDR3: ASSPLTGRADTQY

V: TRBV19
J: TRBJ2-7
CDR3: ASSVGRDPHEQY

V: TRBV28
J: TRBJ2-2
CDR3: ASSLSGTNTGELF

V: TRBV11-2
J: TRBJ1-1
CDR3: ASSSPDRSAEAF

V: TRBV5-1
J: TRBJ2-7
CDR3: ASSLTTSGVRYEQY

V: TRBV5-1
J: TRBJ2-5
CDR3: ASSLQDPQGTQY

V: TRBV27
J: TRBJ2-7
CDR3: ASRGEGQGGSYEQY

V: TRBV4-1
J: TRBJ1-2
CDR3: ASSQIRTNYGYT

V: TRBV23-1
J: TRBJ1-1
CDR3: ASSQSGPVNTEAF

V: TRBV27
J: TRBJ2-3
CDR3: ASSSTSADTQY

V: TRBV30
J: TRBJ2-6
CDR3: AWSAGFLSGANVLT

V: TRBV28
J: TRBJ1-5
CDR3: ASSTGINQPQH

V: TRBV7-6
J: TRBJ2-1
CDR3: ASSLFGLAGFNEQF

V: TRBV7-9
J: TRBJ2-7
CDR3: ASSLVRLAGYEQY

V: TRBV4-1
J: TRBJ2-7
CDR3: ASSQDRASEGYEQY

V: TRBV2
J: TRBJ2-1
CDR3: ASTSGSSYNEQF

V: TRBV6-5
J: TRBJ2-7
CDR3: ASSYSRDIAYEQY

V: TRBV21-1
J: TRBJ2-7
CDR3: ANQKQIGKLGGRAYEQY

V: TRBV6-5
J: TRBJ2-2
CDR3: ASSYSILAVTGELF

V: TRBV5-1
J: TRBJ2-2
CDR3: ASSFGTAGTGELF